This T cell receptor beta chain was identified in a study of technical replicates of blood from a handful of donors. The CDR3 is 16 residues long. J gave up 8 bases and V 1 base, and 6 bases lay outside the gene matches. CDR1 is MGHDK and CDR2 is SYGVNS in the germline V gene. Some clones are missing from TCRdb's copy, which holds only in-frame ones; the method was immunoSEQ multiplex PCR. This table has around 72,000 clones, more than 85% appearing once. Sample: PBMCs. The genes are TRBV25-1 and TRBJ2-1; 12 bases are shared with TRBD2. This receptor was identified in a human donor in good health. Some clones in this sample may be carry-over from other donors' samples. This CDR3 reads CASSEFRASGRDEQFF. The CDR3 nucleotides read TGTGCCAGCAGTGAATTCAGGGCTAGCGGGAGGGATGAGCAGTTCTTC.